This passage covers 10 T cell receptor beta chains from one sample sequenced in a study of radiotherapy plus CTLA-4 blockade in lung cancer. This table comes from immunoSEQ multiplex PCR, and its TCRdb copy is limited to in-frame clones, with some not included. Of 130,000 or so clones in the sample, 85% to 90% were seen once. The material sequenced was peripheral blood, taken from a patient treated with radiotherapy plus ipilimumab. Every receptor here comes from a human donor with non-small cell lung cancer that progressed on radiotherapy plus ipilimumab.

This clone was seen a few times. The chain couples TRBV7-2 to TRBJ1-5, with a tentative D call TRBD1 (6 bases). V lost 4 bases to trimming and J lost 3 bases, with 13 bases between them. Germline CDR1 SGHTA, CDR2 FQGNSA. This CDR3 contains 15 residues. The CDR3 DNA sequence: TGTGCCAGCAGCTACCAGGGGAGTAACAATCAGCCCCAGCATTTT. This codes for CASSYQGSNNQPQHF.

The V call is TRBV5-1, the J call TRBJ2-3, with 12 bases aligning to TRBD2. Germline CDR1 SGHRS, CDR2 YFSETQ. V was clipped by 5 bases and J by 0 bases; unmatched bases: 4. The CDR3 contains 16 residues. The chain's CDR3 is CASRQTSGGSTDTQYF. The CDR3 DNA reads TGCGCCAGCAGACAGACTAGCGGGGGAAGCACAGATACGCAGTATTTT.

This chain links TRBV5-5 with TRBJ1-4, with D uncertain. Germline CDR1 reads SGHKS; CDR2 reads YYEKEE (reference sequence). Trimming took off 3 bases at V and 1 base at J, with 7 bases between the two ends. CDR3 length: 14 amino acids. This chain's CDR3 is CASSSRGTNEKLFF. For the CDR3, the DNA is TGTGCCAGCAGCTCCCGTGGAACTAATGAAAAACTGTTTTTT.

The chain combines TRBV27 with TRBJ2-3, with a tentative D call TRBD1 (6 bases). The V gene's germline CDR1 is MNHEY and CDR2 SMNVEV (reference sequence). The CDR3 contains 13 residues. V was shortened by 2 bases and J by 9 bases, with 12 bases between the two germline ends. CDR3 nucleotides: TGTGCCAGCAGTTTAGAAAGGGGGAAGACGCAGTATTTT. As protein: CASSLERGKTQYF.

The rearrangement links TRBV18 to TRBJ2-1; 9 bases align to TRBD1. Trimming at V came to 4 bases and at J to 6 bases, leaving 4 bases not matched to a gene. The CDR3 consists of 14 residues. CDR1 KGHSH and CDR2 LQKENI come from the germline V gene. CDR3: CASSRDRVSNEQFF. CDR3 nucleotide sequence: TGTGCCAGCTCACGGGACAGGGTTAGCAATGAGCAGTTCTTC.

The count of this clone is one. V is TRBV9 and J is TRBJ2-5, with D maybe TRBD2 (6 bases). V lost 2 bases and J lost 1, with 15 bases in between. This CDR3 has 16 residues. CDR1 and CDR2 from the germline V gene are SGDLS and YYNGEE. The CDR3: CASSVGSGRGQETQYF. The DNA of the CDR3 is TGTGCCAGCAGCGTGGGTAGCGGCCGAGGCCAAGAGACCCAGTACTTC.

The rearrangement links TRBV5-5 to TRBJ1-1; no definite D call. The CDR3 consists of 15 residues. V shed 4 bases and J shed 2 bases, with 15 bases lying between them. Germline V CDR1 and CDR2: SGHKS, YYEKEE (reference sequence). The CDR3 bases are TGTGCCAGCAGCGGAACCGGGATCCAAAACACTGAAGCTTTCTTT. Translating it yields CASSGTGIQNTEAFF.

CDR3 DNA sequence: TGTGCCAGCAGTCCTGGGACAGGGGCCTTGGGGGGCTACACCTTC. It codes for CASSPGTGALGGYTF. The rearrangement links TRBV6-1 to TRBJ1-2; 10 bases align to TRBD1. Germline loops: CDR1 MNHNS, CDR2 SASEGT. The V gene end was trimmed by 5 bases and the J gene end by 8 bases; junction bases not matched to a gene: 11. This CDR3 contains 15 residues.

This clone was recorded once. CDR3 region: CSVGPTGPEQYF. The CDR3 nucleotides are TGCAGCGTTGGCCCCACAGGCCCCGAGCAGTACTTC. V and J are TRBV29-1 and TRBJ2-7; a weak D match, TRBD1 (5 bases). Germline values: CDR1 SQVTM, CDR2 ANQGSEA. Trimming removed 4 bases at V and 6 bases at J, with 13 bases between. The CDR3 is 12 amino acids.

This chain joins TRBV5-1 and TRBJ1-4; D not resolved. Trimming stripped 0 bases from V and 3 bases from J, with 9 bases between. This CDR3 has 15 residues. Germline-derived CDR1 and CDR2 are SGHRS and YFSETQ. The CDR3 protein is CASSLVAGANEKLFF. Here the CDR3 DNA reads TGCGCCAGCAGCTTGGTGGCCGGGGCTAATGAAAAACTGTTTTTT.